This entry describes one T cell receptor beta chain. There are 13 residues in the CDR3. Germline V gives CDR1 MNHNS, CDR2 SASEGT. The V gene end was trimmed by 10 bases and the J gene end by 2 bases; junction bases not matched to a gene: 8. These data belong to a study of T cells after yellow fever vaccination. TCRdb re-called the 5' RACE reads with MiXCR, one entry per CDR3 protein. The data hold a few hundred thousand distinct CDR3 sequences, with about a sixth observed a single time. The chain combines TRBV6-1 with TRBJ2-7, with TRBD1 matching 7 bases. The clonotype originates from a man between 18 and 29 years old who received the YFV17D yellow fever vaccine. The material sequenced was PBMCs, taken 5 to 6 days after the first yellow fever vaccination. CDR3 protein: CATTPTGTYEQYF. DNA of the CDR3: TGTGCCACCACTCCGACAGGGACCTACGAGCAGTACTTC.